This is a list of T cell receptor beta chains from one sample in a study of T-cell reconstitution after alpha-beta-depleted transplantation in children. Each CDR3 protein is one row after TCRdb ran MiXCR on the PCR reads. The top ten clones hold less than 15% of a sample with more than 400,000 distinct CDR3 sequences, around 10% of them seen once. Specimen: PBMCs, mostly from graft donor cells, collected 180 days after TCRalphabeta/CD19-depleted stem cell transplant. The receptors shown here come from a female patient aged 2-15 years who had a stem cell transplant for aplastic anemia, so the T cells may come from the graft donor. Each CDR3 is given with its conserved first and last residue. A D gene is named only where the DNA matches it firmly. Only some rows state a clone size, as once, few, many or a class for expanded clones.

TGTGCCAGCAGCCAAGCAAGGGCTAGCGGGGGGACCGGGGAGCTGTTTTTT,CASSQARASGGTGELFF,TRBV3-1,few,TRBJ2-2,TRBD2
TGTGCCAGCAGCCTGATCCTAGCGTCGGAGACCCAGTACTTC,CASSLILASETQYF,TRBV11-1,once,TRBJ2-5,NA
TGTGCCAGCAGTTTGACGGTTCCCTACGAGCAGTACTTC,CASSLTVPYEQYF,TRBV28,NA,TRBJ2-7,NA
TGCGCCAGCAGCTTGGCCCAACACTATGGCTACACCTTC,CASSLAQHYGYTF,TRBV5-1,few,TRBJ1-2,NA
TGCGCCAGCAGCTCGCACGAGGCCGGGGAGCTGTTTTTT,CASSSHEAGELFF,TRBV5-1,NA,TRBJ2-2,NA
TGTGCCACCAGCAGAGAGGCGGAGGGGAGCCTTGGGCAGTACTTC,CATSREAEGSLGQYF,TRBV15,NA,TRBJ2-7,NA
TGCGCCAGCAGCCAAGAGACTAGCGGGAGGACAGATGAGCAGTTCTTC,CASSQETSGRTDEQFF,TRBV4-3,many,TRBJ2-1,TRBD2
TGTGCCAGCCCAGAGGGATCGGAGACCCAGTACTTC,CASPEGSETQYF,TRBV27,few,TRBJ2-5,NA
TGTGCCACCAGCGAGACGCGTGTGGGTCCCGGGGAGCTGTTTTTT,CATSETRVGPGELFF,TRBV15,few,TRBJ2-2,NA
TGTGCCAGCAGTCAAACGAAGGACCCCTTTTATTTT,CASSQTKDPFYF,TRBV12-3/TRBV12-4,many,TRBJ2-3,NA
TGTGCCAGCAGCTGGGCCCTAGCGGGAATAGATGAGCAGTTCTTC,CASSWALAGIDEQFF,TRBV7-2,NA,TRBJ2-1,TRBD2
TGTGCCAGCAGCTTAGGGACAGCCACCGGGGAGCTGTTTTTT,CASSLGTATGELFF,TRBV7-2,few,TRBJ2-2,NA